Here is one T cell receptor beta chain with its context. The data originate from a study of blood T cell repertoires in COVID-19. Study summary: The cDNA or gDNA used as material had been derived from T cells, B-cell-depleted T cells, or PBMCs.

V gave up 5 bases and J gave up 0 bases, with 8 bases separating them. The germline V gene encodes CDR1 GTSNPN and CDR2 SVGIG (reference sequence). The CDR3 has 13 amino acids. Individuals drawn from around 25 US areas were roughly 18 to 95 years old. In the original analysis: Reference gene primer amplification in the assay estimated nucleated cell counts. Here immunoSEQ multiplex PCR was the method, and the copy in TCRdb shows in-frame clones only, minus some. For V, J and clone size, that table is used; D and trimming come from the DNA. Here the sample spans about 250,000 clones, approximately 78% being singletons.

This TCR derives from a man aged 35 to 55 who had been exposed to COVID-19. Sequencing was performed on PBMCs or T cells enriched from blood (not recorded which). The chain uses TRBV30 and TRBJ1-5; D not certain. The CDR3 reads CAWQVASNQPQHF. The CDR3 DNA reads TGTGCCTGGCAGGTCGCTAGCAATCAGCCCCAGCATTTT.